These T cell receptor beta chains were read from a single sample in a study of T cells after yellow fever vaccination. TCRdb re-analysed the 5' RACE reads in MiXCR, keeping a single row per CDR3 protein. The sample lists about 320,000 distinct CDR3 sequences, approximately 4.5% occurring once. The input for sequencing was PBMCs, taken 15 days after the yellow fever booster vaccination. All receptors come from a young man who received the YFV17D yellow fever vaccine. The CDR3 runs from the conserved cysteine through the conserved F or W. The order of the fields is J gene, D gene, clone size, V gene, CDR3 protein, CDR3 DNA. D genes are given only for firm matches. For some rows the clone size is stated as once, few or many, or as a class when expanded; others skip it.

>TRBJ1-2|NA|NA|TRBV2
CASSERGRSNYGYTF
TGTGCCAGCAGTGAAAGAGGCAGAAGTAACTATGGCTACACCTTC
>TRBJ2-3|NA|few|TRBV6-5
CASSYSITRAFDTQYF
TGTGCCAGCAGTTACTCGATAACTCGAGCGTTTGATACGCAGTATTTT
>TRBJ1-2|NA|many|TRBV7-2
CASSSYGNEYGYTF
TGTGCCAGCAGCTCCTATGGGAATGAGTATGGCTACACCTTC
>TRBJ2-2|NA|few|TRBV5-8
CASILSDRNTGELFF
TGTGCCAGCATTCTCTCGGACAGGAACACCGGGGAGCTGTTTTTT
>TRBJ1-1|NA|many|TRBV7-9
CASSSTGVAKQNTEAFF
TGTGCCAGCAGCTCCACCGGCGTGGCAAAACAGAACACTGAAGCTTTCTTT
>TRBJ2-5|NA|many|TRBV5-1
CASSAGPGETQYF
TGCGCCAGCAGCGCAGGCCCGGGAGAGACCCAGTACTTC
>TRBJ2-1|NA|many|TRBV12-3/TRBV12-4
CASRTGTHEQFF
TGTGCCAGCAGGACCGGGACGCATGAGCAGTTCTTC
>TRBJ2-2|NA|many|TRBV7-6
CASSLGQSGTGELFF
TGTGCCAGCAGCCTTGGACAATCGGGCACCGGGGAGCTGTTTTTT
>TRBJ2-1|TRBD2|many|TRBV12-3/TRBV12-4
CASSSLAGGNEQFF
TGTGCCAGCAGTTCCTTAGCGGGGGGCAATGAGCAGTTCTTC
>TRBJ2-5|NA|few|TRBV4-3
CASSQETGARETQYF
TGCGCCAGCAGCCAAGAGACGGGGGCGAGGGAGACCCAGTACTTC
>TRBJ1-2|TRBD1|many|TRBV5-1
CASSSLGTDLGYGYTF
TGCGCCAGCAGCTCGCTTGGGACAGACCTTGGGTATGGCTACACCTTC
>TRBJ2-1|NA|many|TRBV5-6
CASSFGQKGYEQFF
TGTGCCAGCAGCTTCGGACAGAAGGGCTATGAGCAGTTCTTC
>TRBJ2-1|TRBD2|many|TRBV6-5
CASSTSGGLLNEQFF
TGTGCCAGCAGTACTAGCGGGGGCTTACTTAATGAGCAGTTCTTC
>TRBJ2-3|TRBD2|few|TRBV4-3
CASSQAGLSSTDTQYF
TGCGCCAGCAGCCAAGCGGGACTATCCTCCACAGATACGCAGTATTTT
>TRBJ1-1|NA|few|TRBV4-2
CASSQGIKNTEAFF
TGTGCCAGCAGCCAAGGGATAAAGAACACTGAAGCTTTCTTT
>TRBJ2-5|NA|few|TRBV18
CASSPGEQETQYF
TGTGCCAGCTCACCAGGGGAACAAGAGACCCAGTACTTC
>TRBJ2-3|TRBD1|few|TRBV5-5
CASSFGDRIPDTQYF
TGTGCCAGCAGCTTCGGGGACAGGATTCCAGATACGCAGTATTTT
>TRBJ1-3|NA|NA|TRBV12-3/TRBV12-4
CASVDQNGNTIYF
TGTGCCAGCGTCGACCAGAATGGAAACACCATATATTTT
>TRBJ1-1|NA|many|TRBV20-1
CSARVVDTYTEAFF
TGCAGTGCTAGAGTGGTCGACACCTACACTGAAGCTTTCTTT
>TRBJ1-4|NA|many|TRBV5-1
CASSQDGDSNEKLFF
TGCGCCAGCAGCCAGGACGGAGATTCTAATGAAAAACTGTTTTTT
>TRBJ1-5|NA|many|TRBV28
CASRTVYSNQPQHF
TGTGCCAGTAGGACAGTTTATAGCAATCAGCCCCAGCATTTT
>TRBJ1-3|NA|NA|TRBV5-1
CASSSTGSGNTIYF
TGCGCCAGCAGCTCTACAGGGTCTGGAAACACCATATATTTT
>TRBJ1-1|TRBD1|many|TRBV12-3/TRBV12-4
CASRPDRPTNTEAFF
TGTGCCAGCAGACCGGACAGGCCCACGAACACTGAAGCTTTCTTT
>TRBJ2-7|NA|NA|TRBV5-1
CANSLRDTFYEQYF
TGCGCCAACAGCTTGCGGGACACCTTCTACGAGCAGTACTTC
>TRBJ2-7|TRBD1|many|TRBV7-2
CASSSPGQGGYEQYF
TGTGCCAGCAGCTCACCGGGACAGGGGGGTTACGAGCAGTACTTC
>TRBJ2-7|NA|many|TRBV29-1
CSVEIGRGRAGYIHF
TGCAGCGTTGAGATTGGAAGGGGCCGCGCAGGGTATATACACTTC
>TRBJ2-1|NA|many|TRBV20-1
CSARDEGNEQFF
TGCAGTGCTAGAGACGAGGGGAATGAGCAGTTCTTC
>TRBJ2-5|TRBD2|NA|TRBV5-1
CASSLAGGSATQYF
TGCGCCAGCAGCTTGGCCGGGGGGTCAGCGACCCAGTACTTC
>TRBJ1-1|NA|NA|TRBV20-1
CSARGGSEAFF
TGCAGTGCTAGGGGCGGCTCTGAAGCTTTCTTT
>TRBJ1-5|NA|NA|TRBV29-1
CSVEERREYQPQHF
TGCAGCGTTGAAGAAAGACGGGAGTATCAGCCCCAGCATTTT
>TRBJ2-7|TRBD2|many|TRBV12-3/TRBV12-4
CASSPTSSGATYEQYF
TGTGCCAGCAGCCCAACTTCTAGCGGGGCGACCTACGAGCAGTACTTC
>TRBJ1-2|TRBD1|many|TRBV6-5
CASSYRTGGYGYTF
TGTGCCAGCAGTTACAGAACAGGGGGATATGGCTACACCTTC
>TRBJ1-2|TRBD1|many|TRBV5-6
CASSILQGTPNYGYTF
TGTGCCAGCAGCATCTTACAGGGGACGCCTAACTATGGCTACACCTTC
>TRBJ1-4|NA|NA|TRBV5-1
CASSLDGSREKLFF
TGCGCCAGCAGCTTGGACGGGTCTCGAGAAAAACTGTTTTTT
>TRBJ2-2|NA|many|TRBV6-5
CASSYLTQGAGELFF
TGTGCCAGCAGTTACTTAACACAGGGTGCCGGGGAGCTGTTTTTT
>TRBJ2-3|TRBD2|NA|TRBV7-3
CASSFASGGTSTDTQYF
TGTGCCAGCAGCTTCGCTAGCGGGGGGACTAGCACAGATACGCAGTATTTT
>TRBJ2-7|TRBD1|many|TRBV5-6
CASSGTDREPYEQYF
TGTGCCAGCAGCGGAACGGACAGGGAACCCTACGAGCAGTACTTC
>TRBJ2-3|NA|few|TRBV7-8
CASSSKGYTDTQYF
TGTGCCAGCAGCTCAAAGGGATACACAGATACGCAGTATTTT
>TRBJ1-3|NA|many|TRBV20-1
CSASLRGRALGGNTIYF
TGCAGTGCTAGTCTCCGGGGCAGGGCCCTAGGAGGAAACACCATATATTTT
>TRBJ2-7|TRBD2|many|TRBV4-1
CASSQELAGSYEQYF
TGCGCCAGCAGCCAAGAACTAGCGGGGTCCTACGAGCAGTACTTC
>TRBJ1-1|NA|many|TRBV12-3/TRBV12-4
CASSRGVNTEAFF
TGTGCCAGCAGCCGTGGGGTAAACACTGAAGCTTTCTTT
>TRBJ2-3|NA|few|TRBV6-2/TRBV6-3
CASSYRASEADTQYF
TGTGCCAGCAGTTACCGGGCTAGCGAGGCAGATACGCAGTATTTT
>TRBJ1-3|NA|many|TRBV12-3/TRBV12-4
CASSLERNTIYF
TGTGCCAGCAGTTTAGAACGAAACACCATATATTTT
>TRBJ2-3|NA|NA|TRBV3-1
CASSQGMTSTDTQYF
TGTGCCAGCAGCCAAGGGATGACTAGCACAGATACGCAGTATTTT
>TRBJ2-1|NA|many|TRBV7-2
CASSSQRNNEQFF
TGTGCCAGCAGCTCCCAGCGGAACAATGAGCAGTTCTTC
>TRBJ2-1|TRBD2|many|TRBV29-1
CSVVLARLAGSNEQFF
TGCAGCGTTGTCTTAGCTCGGCTAGCGGGGTCCAATGAGCAGTTCTTC
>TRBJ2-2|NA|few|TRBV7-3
CASSSGGFTNTGELFF
TGTGCCAGCAGCTCCGGGGGTTTCACGAACACCGGGGAGCTGTTTTTT
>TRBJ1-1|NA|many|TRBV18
CASSPRGGNTEAFF
TGTGCCAGCTCACCACGGGGAGGGAACACTGAAGCTTTCTTT
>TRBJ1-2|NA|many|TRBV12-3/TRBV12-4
CASSFRGTRHGYTF
TGTGCCAGCAGTTTTAGGGGAACTCGGCATGGCTACACCTTC
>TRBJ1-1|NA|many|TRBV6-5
CASSTRVDTEAFF
TGTGCCAGCAGCACCAGGGTGGACACTGAAGCTTTCTTT
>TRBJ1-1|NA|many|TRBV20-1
CSASTNTEAFF
TGCAGTGCTAGCACGAACACTGAAGCTTTCTTT
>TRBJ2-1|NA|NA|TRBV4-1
CASSQVLPSYNEQFF
TGCGCCAGCAGCCAAGTGCTCCCGAGTTACAATGAGCAGTTCTTC
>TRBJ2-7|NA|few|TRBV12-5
CASGLTGSSYEQYF
TGTGCTAGTGGTTTGACCGGCTCCTCCTACGAGCAGTACTTC
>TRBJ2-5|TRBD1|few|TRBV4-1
CASSRTGAILGETQYF
TGCGCCAGCAGCCGGACAGGGGCAATCTTAGGAGAGACCCAGTACTTC
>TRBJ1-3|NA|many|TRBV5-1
CASSLTGGTSGNTIYF
TGCGCCAGCAGCTTGACGGGGGGGACCTCTGGAAACACCATATATTTT
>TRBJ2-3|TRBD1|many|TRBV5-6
CASSFTGGTDTQYF
TGTGCCAGCAGCTTTACAGGGGGCACAGATACGCAGTATTTT
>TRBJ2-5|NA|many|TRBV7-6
CASNDVAVGGTQYF
TGTGCCAGCAACGACGTGGCCGTTGGAGGGACCCAGTACTTC
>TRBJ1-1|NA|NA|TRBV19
CASSIYGKAFF
TGTGCCAGTAGTATTTATGGGAAAGCTTTCTTT
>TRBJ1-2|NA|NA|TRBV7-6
CASSSGQGTNYGYTF
TGTGCCAGCAGCTCCGGGCAGGGTACTAACTATGGCTACACCTTC
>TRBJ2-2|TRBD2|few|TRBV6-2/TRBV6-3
CASSYTSTTGGKTGELFF
TGTGCCAGCAGTTACACGTCCACGACGGGGGGAAAAACCGGGGAGCTGTTTTTT